This TCR beta chain was recorded in a study of T cells in Graves' hyperthyroidism and ophthalmopathy. Germline V lookup: CDR1 MGHRA, CDR2 YSYEKL. Trimming took 0 bases from V and 5 from J, leaving 22 bases between them. This CDR3 spans 18 amino acids. Any patient presenting with uncontrolled infection, other autoimmune disease, pregnancy or lactation was left out. The investigators amplified TCR beta CDR3 regions from RNA transcripts. With the HTBI primer set, the TCR CDR3 went through a first round of RT-PCR. One entry per CDR3 protein results from TCRdb running MiXCR on the multiplex PCR reads. This repertoire shows 600,000 to 800,000 distinct CDR3 sequences, roughly a third found once; its top ten account for more than 25%.

Sequenced input: blood. This chain links TRBV4-1 with TRBJ1-1; D is unclear. The sequence was collected from a woman in her 40s with Graves' hyperthyroidism. CDR3 residues: CASSQDIERMNIWTEAFF. In nucleotides, the CDR3 is TGCGCCAGCAGCCAAGATATAGAAAGAATGAACATTTGGACTGAAGCTTTCTTT.